The 25 T cell receptor beta chains listed next were all sequenced from one sample in a study of cytomegalovirus exposure and HLA in healthy donors. In the PCR, 60 Vbeta and 13 Jbeta primers were used. The data were produced by immunoSEQ multiplex PCR, yet TCRdb's version contains in-frame clones alone and is incomplete. The data hold hundreds of thousands of clones, with roughly 90% observed a single time. The sequencing input was PBMCs. The receptors come from a young woman in good health and CMV-seronegative.

The chain joins TRBV30 to TRBJ1-2; the D is unclear. The V gene's germline CDR1 is GTSNPN and CDR2 SVGIG (reference sequence). CDR3 length: 11 residues. V lost 4 bases and J lost 3, with 6 bases in between. The CDR3 spells CAWIADYGYTF. The CDR3 DNA follows: TGTGCCTGGATAGCGGACTATGGCTACACCTTC.

CDR3: CASSGTAYQETQYF. The CDR3, as DNA: TGTGCCAGCTCCGGGACAGCGTACCAAGAGACCCAGTACTTC. V and J are TRBV7-9 and TRBJ2-5, with TRBD1 matching 7 bases. CDR3 length: 14 amino acids. Germline assignment: CDR1 SEHNR and CDR2 FQNEAQ (reference sequence). V lost 8 bases to trimming and J lost 0 bases; unmatched junction nucleotides: 6.

J is TRBJ2-5 and V is TRBV11-2; 11 bases map to TRBD1. This CDR3 region has 15 residues. The germline CDR1 and CDR2 sequences are SGHAT and FQNNGV. J lost 1 base, V lost 4 bases, and 2 bases had no gene match. The CDR3 is CASSWTGGIQETQYF. DNA of the CDR3: TGTGCCAGCAGCTGGACAGGGGGCATCCAAGAGACCCAGTACTTC.

The rearrangement joins TRBV7-9 to TRBJ2-6, with 7 nucleotides matching TRBD1. V trimming: 5 bases; J trimming: 1 base; junction bases outside the gene matches: 8. The CDR3 covers 17 residues. CDR1 SEHNR and CDR2 FQNEAQ come from the germline V gene (reference sequence). CDR3 loop: CASSPSKGASGANVLTF. The CDR3 nucleotides read TGTGCCAGCAGCCCGTCGAAGGGGGCATCTGGGGCCAACGTCCTGACTTTC.

The chain combines TRBV6-5 with TRBJ1-5, with D perhaps TRBD1 (5 bases). From germline, CDR1 is MNHEY and CDR2 SVGAGI. Trimming shortened V by 6 bases and J by 0 bases, and 6 bases separated the two germline ends. The CDR3 contains 13 residues. CDR3 coding DNA: TGTGCCAGCAGCAGGGCTAGCAATCAGCCCCAGCATTTT. This encodes CASSRASNQPQHF.

V gene TRBV6-5 combines with J gene TRBJ2-3; 9 nucleotides agree with TRBD1. The CDR3 has 13 residues. J was trimmed by 1 base and V by 10 bases; bases with no gene match: 3. Germline CDR1 is MNHEY and CDR2 is SVGAGI. CDR3 bases: TGTGCCACCCGGACAGGGGGCACAGATACGCAGTATTTT. Its translation: CATRTGGTDTQYF.

This chain uses TRBV29-1 with TRBJ1-2; TRBD1 matches at 9 bases. CDR3 length equals 13 residues. Germline V gene data show CDR1 as SQVTM and CDR2 as ANQGSEA. V was clipped by 4 bases and J by 3 bases; unmatched bases: 3. CDR3 sequence: CSVGDREDYGYTF. The CDR3 DNA sequence: TGCAGCGTTGGGGACAGGGAGGACTATGGCTACACCTTC.

The gene calls are TRBV5-4 and TRBJ2-7, with TRBD2 matching over 8 bases. The CDR3 extends over 15 amino acids. The germline gives CDR1 SGHNT, CDR2 YYREEE (reference sequence). Losses at the gene ends were 4 bases for V and 2 bases for J; bases not matched to a gene: 8. The CDR3 loop is CASSAAGTRPYEQYF. CDR3 DNA sequence: TGTGCCAGCAGCGCGGCCGGGACTAGGCCCTACGAGCAGTACTTC.

The rearrangement links TRBV19 to TRBJ1-1; no reliable D call. Germline V gene lookup returns CDR1 LNHDA and CDR2 SQIVND (reference sequence). CDR3 size: 14 residues. Trimming cost V 5 bases and J 2 bases, with 12 bases left between them. For the CDR3, the DNA is TGTGCCAGTAGTGACACCGGGATCAACACTGAAGCTTTCTTT. This translates into CASSDTGINTEAFF.

The genes are TRBV5-1 and TRBJ2-1; D not certain. The germline CDR1 and CDR2 sequences are SGHRS and YFSETQ. The V end lost 2 bases, the J end lost 8 bases, and 14 bases lay between the germline ends. The CDR3 sequence is 14 residues long. The CDR3 DNA is TGCGCCAGCAGCTTAGCAAGTATTGCGGATGAGCAGTTCTTC. Its protein product is CASSLASIADEQFF. The variable domain in full, with the rest retrieved from reference TRBV5-1 and TRBJ2-1, is KAGVTQTPRYLIKTRGQQVTLSCSPISGHRSVSWYQQTPGQGLQFLFEYFSETQRNKGNFPGRFSGRQFSNSRSEMNVSTLELGDSALYLCASSLASIADEQFFGPGTRLTVL.

The chain links TRBV23-1 to TRBJ2-4; 7 bases line up with TRBD1. TRBV23-1 is an open reading frame, and its role is uncertain. Trimming removed 2 bases from V and 2 bases from J; junction bases left unmatched: 12. This CDR3 has 18 residues. CDR3 sequence (DNA): TGCGCCAGCAGTCAACGAGTCGACTCCAGGGGGTCCAAAAACATTCAGTACTTC. This codes for CASSQRVDSRGSKNIQYF.

This clone has a single count. The J gene is TRBJ1-1, the V gene TRBV11-2, with TRBD1 matching over 9 bases. This CDR3 spans 16 amino acids. Per germline, CDR1 SGHAT and CDR2 FQNNGV. V was clipped by 0 bases and J by 2 bases; unmatched bases: 4. The CDR3, as DNA: TGTGCCAGCAGCTTAGATCTGACAGGGGGAAACACTGAAGCTTTCTTT. It specifies CASSLDLTGGNTEAFF.

V and J are TRBV5-1 and TRBJ1-3; 12 nucleotides agree with TRBD1. Germline CDR1 SGHRS, CDR2 YFSETQ. With 4 bases clipped from V and 7 bases from J, the junction kept 9 bases outside the gene matches. The CDR3 runs 16 residues. The CDR3 is CASSPGGTGGANTIYF. DNA of the CDR3: TGCGCCAGCAGCCCGGGGGGGACAGGGGGCGCGAACACCATATATTTT.

V is TRBV5-1 and J is TRBJ1-1; 7 positions match TRBD1. This CDR3 spans 12 amino acids. J was trimmed by 7 bases and V by 3 bases; bases with no gene match: 3. The germline V gene has CDR1 SGHRS and CDR2 YFSETQ. CDR3 loop: CASSSQGFEAFF. CDR3 nucleotide sequence: TGCGCCAGCAGCTCACAGGGGTTTGAAGCTTTCTTT.

This chain uses TRBV30 with TRBJ1-2; D uncertain. The V and J ends lost 0 bases and 8 bases respectively, with 13 bases between them. Per the germline V gene, CDR1 is GTSNPN and CDR2 is SVGIG (reference sequence). The CDR3 sequence is 13 residues long. In DNA, the CDR3 is TGTGCCTGGAGTGTCCTCTCACCGGGGGGCTACACCTTC. Encoded protein: CAWSVLSPGGYTF.

This sequence joins TRBV5-1 and TRBJ1-2, with D tentatively TRBD1 (5 bases). Trimming stripped 0 bases from V and 2 bases from J, with 11 bases between. Looked up from germline, CDR1 is SGHRS and CDR2 is YFSETQ. There are 15 residues in the CDR3. The CDR3: CASSLEAGKNYGYTF. The CDR3 coding sequence is TGCGCCAGCAGCTTGGAGGCAGGGAAGAACTATGGCTACACCTTC.

The rearrangement links TRBV4-1 to TRBJ2-2, with 8 nucleotides matching TRBD1. V was clipped by 1 base and J by 4 bases; unmatched bases: 8. The CDR3 length is 17 residues. In germline, CDR1 is MGHRA, CDR2 YSYEKL. CDR3 protein: CASSQGGPGTGTGELFF. The DNA for the CDR3 is TGCGCCAGCAGCCAAGGAGGTCCAGGGACAGGCACCGGGGAGCTGTTTTTT.

The V call is TRBV2, the J call TRBJ2-7, with D maybe TRBD1 (6 bases). The V gene's germline CDR1 is SNHLY and CDR2 FYNNEI. The ends were cut back, 6 bases at V and 4 bases at J, with 10 bases in the middle. CDR3 size: 12 residues. The CDR3 sequence: CASSPGAYEQYF. Here the CDR3 DNA reads TGTGCCAGCAGCCCAGGGGCGTACGAGCAGTACTTC.

In this sample, this clone turned up once. The chain is built from TRBV29-1 and TRBJ2-7; D is unresolved. The CDR3 is made up of 13 amino acids. Germline assignment: CDR1 SQVTM and CDR2 ANQGSEA. V lost 6 bases, J lost 5 bases, and 17 bases lay in between. CDR3 amino acids: CSVARQLGDEQYF. The CDR3 DNA sequence: TGCAGCGTGGCGAGGCAGCTCGGCGACGAGCAGTACTTC.

This clone was detected only once. This chain uses TRBV5-1 with TRBJ1-2; 7 positions match TRBD1. This CDR3 is built from 14 residues. V gave up 5 bases and J gave up 4 bases; unmatched junction bases: 8. Germline CDR1 is SGHRS and CDR2 is YFSETQ. CDR3 protein: CASRTGQTLYGYTF. CDR3 in DNA: TGCGCCAGCAGGACGGGACAGACTCTCTATGGCTACACCTTC.

The genes are TRBV7-9 and TRBJ2-1; D may be TRBD1 (5 bases). The CDR3 length is 17 residues. Germline V gene data show CDR1 as SEHNR and CDR2 as FQNEAQ (reference sequence). V dropped 5 bases and J dropped 5 bases, with 22 bases sitting between them. The CDR3 sequence is CASSNLPTRTLNNEQFF. The CDR3 bases are TGTGCCAGCAGCAATCTTCCCACACGGACACTCAACAATGAGCAGTTCTTC.

The chain links TRBV5-1 to TRBJ1-1, with D possibly matching TRBD1 (6 bases). The ends were cut back, 6 bases at V and 0 bases at J, with 15 bases in the middle. This CDR3 has 15 residues. The germline V gene encodes CDR1 SGHRS and CDR2 YFSETQ. The CDR3 DNA sequence: TGCGCCAGCACCCTAACAGGGTCGGTGAACACTGAAGCTTTCTTT. It encodes CASTLTGSVNTEAFF.

The chain carries TRBV7-3 and TRBJ2-2, with 7 bases identical to TRBD2. Germline V gene lookup returns CDR1 SGHTA and CDR2 FQGTGA. The CDR3 covers 15 residues. With V trimmed by 5 bases and J by 5 bases, 8 bases remained unmatched. CDR3 residues: CASSAVGGDTGELFF. DNA for the CDR3: TGTGCCAGCAGCGCCGTGGGGGGGGATACCGGGGAGCTGTTTTTT.

This clone has only one observation. The CDR3 nucleotides are TGTGCCAGCAGCTTCCTAACTAGCGGAATGAACACCGGGGAGCTGTTTTTT. Its translation: CASSFLTSGMNTGELFF. The chain uses TRBV7-9 and TRBJ2-2; the match to TRBD2 covers 8 bases. The CDR3 spans 17 residues. Trimming at V came to 3 bases and at J to 1 base, leaving 7 bases not matched to a gene. The germline V gene encodes CDR1 SEHNR and CDR2 FQNEAQ (reference sequence).

V usage is TRBV19 and J usage is TRBJ1-1; 7 positions agree with TRBD1. Germline CDR1 reads LNHDA; CDR2 reads SQIVND (reference sequence). This CDR3 comprises 13 residues. Losses at the gene ends were 4 bases for V and 5 bases for J; bases not matched to a gene: 4. This CDR3 reads CASSTIRGTEAFF. The CDR3 DNA follows: TGTGCCAGTAGTACGATCAGGGGGACTGAAGCTTTCTTT.